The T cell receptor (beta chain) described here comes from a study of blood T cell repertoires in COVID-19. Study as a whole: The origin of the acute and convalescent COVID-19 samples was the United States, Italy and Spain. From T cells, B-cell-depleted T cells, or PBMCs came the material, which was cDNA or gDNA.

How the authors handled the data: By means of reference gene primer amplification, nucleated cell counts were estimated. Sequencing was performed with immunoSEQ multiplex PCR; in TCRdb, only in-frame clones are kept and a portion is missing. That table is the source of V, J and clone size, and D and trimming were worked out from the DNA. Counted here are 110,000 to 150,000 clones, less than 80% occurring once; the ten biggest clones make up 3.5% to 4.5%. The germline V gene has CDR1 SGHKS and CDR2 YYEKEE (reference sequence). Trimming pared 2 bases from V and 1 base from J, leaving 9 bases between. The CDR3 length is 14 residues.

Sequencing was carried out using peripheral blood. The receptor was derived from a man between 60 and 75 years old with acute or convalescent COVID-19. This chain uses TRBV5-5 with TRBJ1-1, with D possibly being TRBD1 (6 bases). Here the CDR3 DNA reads TGTGCCAGCAGCTTCCGGGACACGAACACTGAAGCTTTCTTT. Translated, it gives CASSFRDTNTEAFF.